These 26 T cell receptor beta chains were sequenced from one sample in a study of T cell responses to AZD1222 COVID-19 vaccine (dated by TCRdb to 2020 to 2022). The sample's time point label, decoded: baseline before first vaccination. The library was made by the immunoSEQ multiplex PCR assay. Sourced from immuneACCESS, this table was stored by TCRdb with only in-frame sequences that have V and J called. A share of the clones is absent; for the studies checked, an unresolved V gene accounts for under half, and the remainder has no known explanation. The sample profile shows around 100,000 clones; roughly 90% of them were found once. About 7.8% of the sample is held by the ten biggest clonotypes. The material was peripheral blood, obtained on day 0 of AZD1222 vaccination. The source of these receptors is an adult in good health.

The chain links TRBV6-6 to TRBJ1-2, with a weak D call TRBD1 (5 bases). The germline V gene encodes CDR1 MNHNY and CDR2 SVGAGI (reference sequence). V lost 8 bases to trimming and J lost 3 bases, with 16 bases between them. The CDR3 is made up of 14 amino acids. DNA of the CDR3: TGTGCCAGCTCCTGGGGGGGAACCGACTATGGCTACACCTTC. This encodes CASSWGGTDYGYTF.

The V and J genes are TRBV28 and TRBJ1-2; D gene uncertain. This CDR3 spans 14 amino acids. The V end was cut by 6 bases, the J end by 0 bases, with 11 bases between. The germline V gene encodes CDR1 MDHEN and CDR2 SYDVKM. The CDR3 coding sequence is TGTGCCAGCAGCACCGGAGGGACTAACTATGGCTACACCTTC. It codes for CASSTGGTNYGYTF.

J is TRBJ2-1 and V is TRBV7-2; no reliable D call. Germline V CDR1 and CDR2: SGHTA, FQGNSA. Trimming pared 4 bases from V and 2 bases from J, leaving 3 bases between. The CDR3 runs 12 residues. The CDR3 sequence: CASSSPYNEQFF. CDR3 sequence (DNA): TGTGCCAGCAGCTCCCCCTACAATGAGCAGTTCTTC.

The V gene is TRBV30, the J gene TRBJ2-3, with 13 bases aligning to TRBD2. The length of the CDR3 is 16 residues. V shed 3 bases and J 2 bases; nucleotides not matched to a gene: 5. Germline values: CDR1 GTSNPN, CDR2 SVGIG (reference sequence). Here the CDR3 DNA reads TGTGCCTGGAGCCCCGGACTAGCGGGGGCCACAGATACGCAGTATTTT. This gives the protein CAWSPGLAGATDTQYF.

The chain carries TRBV4-3 and TRBJ1-6; D unresolved. CDR3 length: 13 amino acids. The germline V gene has CDR1 LGHNA and CDR2 YSLEER. V was shortened by 0 bases and J by 10 bases, with 7 bases between the two germline ends. This CDR3 reads CASSQDGRSPLHF. DNA for the CDR3: TGCGCCAGCAGCCAAGACGGGAGGTCACCCCTCCACTTT.

The V and J genes are TRBV4-1 and TRBJ2-5, with TRBD1 identical over 7 bases. After removal of 0 bases from V and 0 bases from J, the junction contained 7 bases not matched to a gene. The CDR3 is made up of 17 amino acids. Germline-derived CDR1 and CDR2 are MGHRA and YSYEKL. CDR3 protein: CASSQDVRQGYQETQYF. CDR3 DNA: TGCGCCAGCAGCCAAGACGTGAGACAGGGTTACCAAGAGACCCAGTACTTC.

The chain carries TRBV9 and TRBJ1-2; the D gene is possibly TRBD1 (6 bases). This CDR3 has 13 amino acids. V gave up 0 bases and J gave up 8 bases, with 11 bases separating them. Germline assignment: CDR1 SGDLS and CDR2 YYNGEE. CDR3 in DNA: TGTGCCAGCAGCGTAGAGGGACATGGCGGCTACACCTTC. It translates to CASSVEGHGGYTF.

This chain uses TRBV7-9 with TRBJ1-1; 8 nucleotides match TRBD1. This CDR3 is built from 14 residues. The germline CDR1 and CDR2 sequences are SEHNR and FQNEAQ (reference sequence). The V segment lost 4 bases and the J segment 5 bases; nucleotides outside the gene matches: 6. The CDR3, as DNA: TGTGCCAGCAGCTCCCGACAGGGGACGACTGAAGCTTTCTTT. As protein: CASSSRQGTTEAFF. Looking up the rest from reference TRBV7-9 and TRBJ1-1 gives the full variable domain: DTGVSQNPRHKITKRGQNVTFRCDPISEHNRLYWYRQTLGQGPEFLTYFQNEAQLEKSRLLSDRFSAERPKGSFSTLEIQRTEQGDSAMYLCASSSRQGTTEAFFGQGTRLTVV.

The V and J genes are TRBV27 and TRBJ2-2; 14 nucleotides line up with TRBD2. Germline CDR1 and CDR2: MNHEY and SMNVEV (reference sequence). Trimming removed 7 bases from V and 2 bases from J; junction bases left unmatched: 9. The CDR3 sequence is 18 residues long. CDR3 coding DNA: TGTGCCAGCAAGGGGACTAGCGGGAGACCCGAAAACACCGGGGAGCTGTTTTTT. Its protein is CASKGTSGRPENTGELFF.

The genes are TRBV5-5 and TRBJ1-4, with D hard to call. This CDR3 region has 14 residues. The germline V and J ends were trimmed by 1 base and 4 bases, with 8 bases remaining between them. Germline V gene lookup returns CDR1 SGHKS and CDR2 YYEKEE (reference sequence). The CDR3 reads CASSLTQINEKLFF. The CDR3 nucleotides are TGTGCCAGCAGCTTGACGCAGATTAATGAAAAACTGTTTTTT.

The chain recombines TRBV28 with TRBJ1-3; D not resolved. Germline CDR1 reads MDHEN; CDR2 reads SYDVKM. V shed 4 bases and J shed 4 bases, with 17 bases lying between them. The CDR3 covers 16 residues. Here the CDR3 reads CASSSPFAGAGNTIYF. For the CDR3, the DNA is TGTGCCAGCAGTTCCCCGTTCGCAGGCGCGGGAAACACCATATATTTT.

In this sample, this clone turned up once. The chain recombines TRBV28 with TRBJ2-7; TRBD1 matches at 10 bases. CDR1 and CDR2 from the germline V gene are MDHEN and SYDVKM. The junction had 10 bases not matched to a gene; V was cut back by 6 bases and J by 5 bases. The CDR3 loop spans 15 amino acids. The CDR3 reads CASSPVGQGSHEQYF. The CDR3 nucleotides are TGTGCCAGCAGCCCCGTGGGACAGGGGTCCCACGAGCAGTACTTC.

The rearrangement uses TRBV9 and TRBJ2-7, with D possibly TRBD1 on 5 matching bases. V dropped 0 bases and J dropped 5 bases, with 12 bases sitting between them. This CDR3 is 14 amino acids long. Germline V gives CDR1 SGDLS, CDR2 YYNGEE. The CDR3 is CASSVGRGRDEQYF. The CDR3 nucleotides are TGTGCCAGCAGCGTAGGTAGGGGTCGGGACGAGCAGTACTTC. Looking up the rest from reference TRBV9 and TRBJ2-7 gives the full variable domain: DSGVTQTPKHLITATGQRVTLRCSPRSGDLSVYWYQQSLDQGLQFLIQYYNGEERAKGNILERFSAQQFPDLHSELNLSSLELGDSALYFCASSVGRGRDEQYFGPGTRLTVT.

The chain links TRBV6-2 or TRBV6-3 to TRBJ2-1; 8 bases are a match to TRBD2. After removal of 0 bases from V and 3 bases from J, the junction contained 13 bases not matched to a gene. This CDR3 is 19 amino acids long. Per the germline V gene, CDR1 is MNHEY and CDR2 is SVGEGT. The CDR3 spells CASSYSVALGTRGYNEQFF. CDR3 sequence (DNA): TGTGCCAGCAGTTACTCGGTGGCCCTTGGGACTAGAGGCTACAATGAGCAGTTCTTC.

The chain carries TRBV7-2 and TRBJ1-2; 10 positions agree with TRBD1. CDR1 and CDR2 (germline): SGHTA, FQGNSA. Trimming removed 1 base from V and 6 bases from J; junction bases left unmatched: 8. The CDR3 sequence is 16 residues long. CDR3 DNA: TGTGCCAGCAGCTTAGGTGGGACAGGGGTTCGGGATGGCTACACCTTC. Residues: CASSLGGTGVRDGYTF.

This chain links TRBV18 with TRBJ2-7; 15 positions match TRBD2. CDR3 length: 15 residues. The V and J ends lost 4 bases and 2 bases, in that order; junction bases with no gene match: 0. Germline CDR1 and CDR2: KGHSH and LQKENI. The CDR3 reads CASSRTSGGAYEQYF. CDR3 bases: TGTGCCAGCTCACGGACTAGCGGGGGGGCCTACGAGCAGTACTTC.

The chain recombines TRBV6-5 with TRBJ1-1; perhaps TRBD1 as D (5 bases). Trimming removed 6 bases from V and 0 bases from J, with 8 bases in between. Germline lookup yields CDR1 MNHEY and CDR2 SVGAGI. The CDR3 contains 13 residues. CDR3 coding DNA: TGTGCCAGCAGGGAGGGGATGAACACTGAAGCTTTCTTT. Translating it yields CASREGMNTEAFF.

This chain joins TRBV7-2 and TRBJ2-5, with a possible D match to TRBD2 (6 bases). CDR1 SGHTA and CDR2 FQGNSA come from the germline V gene. The V gene lost 1 base and the J gene lost 2 bases, with 8 bases spanning the gap. The CDR3 is made up of 14 amino acids. The CDR3, as DNA: TGTGCCAGCAGCTTAGGGCGGGGTCAAGAGACCCAGTACTTC. The encoded protein is CASSLGRGQETQYF.

V and J are TRBV5-6 and TRBJ2-1, with 7 bases aligning to TRBD2. CDR1 is SGHDT, CDR2 YYEEEE, per germline. This CDR3 contains 15 residues. Losses at the gene ends were 2 bases for V and 7 bases for J; bases not matched to a gene: 9. CDR3 coding DNA: TGTGCCAGCAGCTTATGGGGGAGGGGAAGTAATGAGCAGTTCTTC. Translating it yields CASSLWGRGSNEQFF.

CDR3 sequence reads: CASSSMTGGAYGYTF. Written as DNA, the CDR3 is TGTGCCAGCAGTTCCATGACAGGGGGCGCCTATGGCTACACCTTC. The V and J genes are TRBV6-5 and TRBJ1-2; 10 bases agree with TRBD1. In germline, CDR1 is MNHEY, CDR2 SVGAGI. The CDR3 loop spans 15 amino acids. After removal of 4 bases from V and 4 bases from J, the junction contained 6 bases not matched to a gene.

This clone was picked up one time. J is TRBJ1-5 and V is TRBV19; a weak D match, TRBD1 (5 bases). The CDR3 runs to 14 residues. Germline CDR1 reads LNHDA; CDR2 reads SQIVND (reference sequence). Trimming pared 3 bases from V and 4 bases from J, leaving 10 bases between. CDR3 protein: CASSIWGRNQPQHF. CDR3 bases: TGTGCCAGTAGTATCTGGGGGAGGAATCAGCCCCAGCATTTT.

The chain couples TRBV18 to TRBJ2-3, with TRBD2 as a possible D gene (6 bases). The CDR3 spans 17 residues. Trimming cost V 1 base and J 2 bases, with 16 bases left between them. From germline, CDR1 is KGHSH and CDR2 LQKENI. The CDR3 loop is CASSPRSLAGPTDTQYF. The DNA of the CDR3 is TGTGCCAGCTCACCACGGAGTCTGGCGGGACCCACAGATACGCAGTATTTT.

J is TRBJ1-1 and V is TRBV4-3; a weak D match, TRBD1 (5 bases). The germline V and J ends were trimmed by 0 bases and 4 bases, with 12 bases remaining between them. The germline CDR1 and CDR2 sequences are LGHNA and YSLEER. The CDR3 has 15 amino acids. Here the CDR3 DNA reads TGCGCCAGCAGCCAAGAGGGCAGGGCAACCACTGAAGCTTTCTTT. Translated: CASSQEGRATTEAFF.

The gene calls are TRBV5-4 and TRBJ2-1; 8 positions match TRBD2. The CDR3 is 15 amino acids. Germline CDR1 SGHNT, CDR2 YYREEE (reference sequence). V lost 3 bases to trimming and J lost 7 bases; unmatched junction nucleotides: 9. CDR3 nucleotide sequence: TGTGCCAGCAGCTCAGGGAGCGGGGGTTCGAATGAGCAGTTCTTC. This sequence encodes CASSSGSGGSNEQFF.

The chain employs TRBV20-1 and TRBJ1-4, with D possibly being TRBD1 (5 bases). CDR3 size: 14 residues. The germline V gene has CDR1 DFQATT and CDR2 SNEGSKA (reference sequence). The ends were cut back, 3 bases at V and 6 bases at J, with 14 bases in the middle. Written as DNA, the CDR3 is TGCAGTGCTAGTCTGTCGGGGGGATATGAAAAACTGTTTTTT. This encodes CSASLSGGYEKLFF.

The chain is built from TRBV9 and TRBJ2-7; D gene ambiguous. The CDR3 extends over 16 amino acids. The germline V gene has CDR1 SGDLS and CDR2 YYNGEE. Trimming cost V 0 bases and J 5 bases, with 18 bases left between them. CDR3 bases: TGTGCCAGCAGCGTAGACGGCAGGAGCCTCATGGACGAGCAGTACTTC. It yields the protein CASSVDGRSLMDEQYF.